This TCR beta chain was obtained from a study of early T cells in non-severe SARS-CoV-2 infection. General observations from the study: VDJdb matching, biased toward anti-spike CD8 responses, missed private and CD4 specificities.

This clonotype was counted ten times or more. Its specificity is not known. MiXCR was run by TCRdb on the 5' RACE reads, yielding one entry per CDR3 protein. This table holds 98,000 or so distinct CDR3 sequences, 8% to 13% found once. V was shortened by 2 bases and J by 3 bases, with 6 bases between the two germline ends. There are 12 residues in the CDR3. CDR1 is SGHKS and CDR2 is YYEKEE in the germline V gene (reference sequence). Sequences were obtained from whole blood. The TCR comes from an adult who was a healthcare worker with PCR-confirmed SARS-CoV-2 infection or an uninfected control (not recorded which). This sequence joins TRBV5-5 and TRBJ2-7, with a possible D match to TRBD1 (5 bases). In DNA form, the CDR3 reads TGTGCCAGCAGCTTAGGGGTCTACGAGCAGTACTTC. Its translation: CASSLGVYEQYF.